This T cell receptor (beta chain) was documented in a study of blood T cells in healthy people across ages. J lost 2 bases, V lost 3 bases, and 7 bases had no gene match. The CDR3 totals 16 residues. Germline assignment: CDR1 SGHTA and CDR2 FQGNSA. Primed by a sample-barcoded 5' primer and a J-beta primer mix, a second PCR proceeded for roughly 6 to 12 cycles. MiXCR, run by TCRdb on the 5' RACE reads, gives a single entry per CDR3 protein. The sample holds about 1.8 million distinct CDR3 sequences, roughly 50% seen once. The TCR comes from a woman in her thirties or forties in good health. The rearrangement links TRBV7-2 to TRBJ2-3; TRBD2 aligns across 8 bases. The sequencing input was blood. The DNA for the CDR3 is TGTGCCAGCAGCTTTACAGCGGGGGTTATCACAGATACGCAGTATTTT. Its protein is CASSFTAGVITDTQYF.